The TCR beta chain described here comes from a study of cytomegalovirus exposure and HLA in healthy donors (dated by TCRdb to 2016 to 2017). Regarding the complete study: An earlier analysis of 550 to 700 of the donors reported 250 to 300 Gb of sequence data and approximately 110 million unique TCR beta sequences from around 200 million T cells. An early release that covered about 600 HLA-typed donors contained 300 to 350 gigabases of sequencing data and tens of millions of unique TCR sequences. Among the roughly 430 genotyped donors, 75% to 90% belonged to the genetic ancestry cluster associated with self-reported Caucasian donors. The aim of the study was to test whether cataloging public T cell receptors could identify signatures of past pathogen exposure. Using immunosequencing, the study profiled T cell repertoires from about 650 subjects and related those repertoires to cytomegalovirus serostatus. In addition to the first cohort of around 670 subjects, a separate validation cohort of 120 different subjects was used. The study combined high-throughput TCR immunosequencing, statistical association of individual TCRs with disease status, and machine learning to predict cytomegalovirus infection status. To study patterns of TCR occurrence, a later analysis re-analyzed previously published TCR beta repertoires from 550 to 800 donors and added high-resolution HLA genotyping. Rather than drawing on any new phenotypic data, the later analysis identified candidate immune exposures from TCR beta sequences and the way those sequences occurred across donors. An earlier analysis of some 500 of the donors applied high-throughput TCR beta sequencing to assess whether each TCR beta V gene segment acted as functional or pseudogenic. Donor age, sex, ethnicity and CMV serostatus were compiled alongside the repertoire data. A later genetic analysis took genome-wide SNP genotypes for about three fifths of the 666 donors and used that subset as a discovery cohort. All discovery cohort repertoires had been generated on a single sequencing platform. Class I and class II HLA loci were covered by the typing at four-digit resolution. The number of donors typed differed by locus, with 629-630 for A, B, C, DRB1 and DQB1, more than 500 for DQA1, approximately 570 for DPA1, and over 400 for DPB1. Several DR-DQ haplotypes were handled as single units for association and clustering because linkage in the cohort was strong. On average, 235,054 unique TCR beta nucleotide sequences were sequenced per donor among 300 to 500 genotyped donors of the cohort, with 15% to 20% of those sequences being non-productive. The paper's findings and limits, for the study overall: A total of about 150 TCR beta chains were listed by the study as associated with cytomegalovirus. An association between a missense DCLRE1C variant and V-gene and J-gene trimming of TCR beta chains was found in a later genetic analysis and replicated in an independent cohort. Because some donors lacked HLA typing at each locus, the association tests relied only on the typed subset. In a later analysis, 15,000 to 20,000 TCR beta sequences were associated with specific HLA alleles at a false discovery rate of 0.05. In a later analysis, TCR association rates were found to vary across HLA loci, with the most associated TCRs seen for DRB1 alleles and the fewest for HLA-C alleles. In a later analysis, several top co-occurrence clusters were reported to appear linked to parvovirus B19, influenza, CMV and Epstein-Barr virus. A later genetic analysis reported fewer N-insertions in productive TCRs among donors in an Asian-associated ancestry cluster than the roughly 690-donor mean. The earlier analysis of 587 of the donors excluded about 16 rarely observed V segments, including chromosome 9 orphons, because counts were too low. A later analysis found that HLA-associated TCR beta chains were more clonally expanded and had lower generation probabilities than equally common non-associated chains. In vitro tests confirmed that a few of the cytomegalovirus-associated TCR beta chains recognize cytomegalovirus antigens. Cytomegalovirus status was reported to be diagnosed by the classifier with high specificity and sensitivity in both the original and validation cohorts. A cluster of highly shared sequence variants was judged likely to be a technical artifact of the sequencing pipeline. Assigning TCR associations to individual alleles was difficult when HLA alleles, especially DR and DQ, strongly co-occurred. An earlier analysis of approximately 530 of the donors showed that most TCR beta V segments appeared in productive rearrangements either about 87% or about 30% of the time, which broadly matched IMGT annotations. Roughly uniform sequencing depth across donors was assumed in presence/absence analyses, although this assumption may not hold. The authors suggested that the approach could potentially be generalized to other disease states and immunological phenotypes. While some public TCRs were present in many individuals, most TCR sequences turned up only very rarely across donors. A further reported finding was that TCR beta sequences accurately predicted the HLA-A and HLA-B alleles for most subjects in the first cohort. CMV serostatus was the only immune exposure information available for the cohort. Correlated functional status among segregating V segments might be attributable to linkage disequilibrium, but an unknown experimental factor could not be ruled out. According to a later analysis, most CMV-associated TCR beta chains appeared to be HLA-restricted, and the HLA associations seemed to be driven largely by CMV exposure. This cohort had only TCR beta chains sequenced, and the lack of alpha or paired-chain data limited which features could be detected. Some IMGT-functional V segments, including TRBV6-2 and TRBV6-3, could not be told apart with the 87-base-pair reads, so those segments were excluded.

Turning to this clone: The antigen it recognizes is unknown.

The method was the immunoSEQ multiplex PCR assay. For the multiplex PCR, a mixture combining 60 forward primers for TCR Vbeta segments and 13 reverse primers for TCR Jbeta segments was used. The CDR3 region of rearranged TCR beta genes was amplified from genomic DNA with a multiplex PCR assay. On the Illumina HiSeq System, the amplified TCR beta libraries were sequenced as 87-base-pair reads. Under the source paper's analysis protocol: A later analysis counted 65 million to 90 million unique TCR beta chains across the 650 to 800 repertoires, and 9 million to 14 million of these chains were shared by at least two donors. Raw reads were error-corrected and collapsed into unique sequences by a nearest-neighbor algorithm in which closely related sequences were merged to remove PCR and sequencing errors. Alignment of CDR3 sequences to IMGT reference sequences was used to assign V, D and J gene segments. Each retained sequence needed at least a six-nucleotide match to both a V gene segment and a J gene segment. Rearrangements were classified as productive when the CDR3 lacked stop codons and remained in frame with V and J, and all other rearrangements were classified as non-productive. Following IMGT convention, CDR3 was defined as the stretch from the second conserved V-encoded cysteine up to the conserved J-encoded phenylalanine. The earlier analysis of approximately 500 of the donors excluded sequences that lacked an unambiguous match to a single V gene segment. In an earlier analysis of 587 of the donors, V segments were called functional above 56.7% productive rearrangements and were called segregating when the between-donor standard deviation exceeded 5%. A statistical classification framework was built for diagnosing cytomegalovirus status from the catalog of TCR beta chain sequences. In a later analysis, V and J genes were assigned by comparing TCR nucleotide sequences against IMGT/GENE-DB human TR gene sequences. In a later analysis, CDR3 sequences and most-parsimonious VDJ recombination scenarios were assigned using the TCRdist pipeline. In a later analysis, every TCR beta chain was defined by the combination of its CDR3 amino acid sequence and its V-gene family, and reads without a unique V-gene family were dropped. To address suspected cross-contamination and a sequencing artifact, a later analysis removed 550 to 750 highly shared, low-generation-probability nucleotide sequences. For each public chain, a later analysis derived a clonal expansion index from normalized ranks of inferred template counts within each repertoire. In a later analysis, generation probabilities were computed with a VDJ recombination model fitted to out-of-frame rearrangements, and the resulting probabilities were checked against IGoR. Hypergeometric tests were used in a later analysis to score TCR-TCR, TCR-HLA and TCR-CMV co-occurrence, with a repertoire-size bias correction applied to the TCR pairs. To estimate false discovery rates, a later analysis permuted the HLA or CMV assignments 20 times. A later analysis grouped co-occurring TCRs with DBSCAN, adding TCRdist sequence similarity when clustering within HLA-allele-positive subsets. For co-occurrence clustering, repertoires with fewer than 30,000 or more than 120,000 public chains were excluded, along with five repertoires with anomalous nucleotide sharing. This is the immuneACCESS table as TCRdb keeps it, with only in-frame sequences that have V and J called. A part of the clones is gone; compared with another copy, unresolved V genes explain less than half, and the rest is unexplained. The V and J calls and clone size are taken from that table; D and trimming were inferred from the DNA. In this sample's table one finds fewer than 150,000 clones. The biggest ten clones account for 1.5% to 2.5% of the sample.

From a lookup of the germline V gene, CDR1 and CDR2 are SGHTA and FQGNSA. The cysteine opens and the phenylalanine closes a CDR3 of 18 amino acids. Only the CDR3 region is kept as DNA, spanning 54 bases read in frame from base 1. V is pared back by 2 bases and J by 0 bases, with 17 bases lying between the germline termini. In total, about 650 healthy bone marrow donors made up the cohort. At the time of sampling, all cohort members were nominally healthy, though unrecorded immune exposures were likely present. The donor tested CMV seronegative, placing the donor among the 350 or so seronegative members of the cohort. Each donor provided a peripheral blood sample, and peripheral blood mononuclear cells were used for TCR beta sequencing. The Qiagen DNeasy Blood Extraction Kit was used to extract genomic DNA from the blood cell samples.

The chain links TRBV7-2 with TRBJ2-1; TRBD1 is perhaps the D gene, given 5 matching bases. The receptor was derived from a woman aged 55-70 years in good health and CMV-seronegative. The source material was PBMCs. The CDR3 has the sequence CASSLFRGRLRSYNEQFF. DNA sequence: TGTGCCAGCAGCTTATTTAGGGGCAGACTCCGCTCCTACAATGAGCAGTTCTTC.